These 18 T cell receptor beta chains were all obtained from the same sample, sequenced in a study of cytomegalovirus exposure and HLA in healthy donors. The table came from immunoSEQ multiplex PCR; TCRdb's copy has only in-frame clones and leaves some out. The sample holds tens of thousands of clones, 80% to 95% seen once. Sequencing was carried out using PBMCs. The source is a woman aged 18-30 years in good health and CMV-seronegative.

This clone was recorded only once. The gene calls are TRBV5-1 and TRBJ1-2; a possible D gene is TRBD1 (6 bases). Germline CDR1 and CDR2: SGHRS and YFSETQ. V was pared by 2 bases and J by 7 bases, with 18 bases between. The CDR3 runs to 15 residues. In DNA form, the CDR3 reads TGCGCCAGCAGCTTTGATGGGGGCAGGGGTTCTGGCTACACCTTC. It translates to CASSFDGGRGSGYTF.

The V gene is TRBV11-1, the J gene TRBJ2-1, with TRBD1 identical over 10 bases. Germline CDR1 and CDR2: SGHAT and FQDESV (reference sequence). This CDR3 comprises 16 residues. The trim removed 6 bases at V and 0 bases at J, leaving 5 bases unmatched. This chain's CDR3 is CASRTGGVSSYNEQFF. The CDR3 DNA reads as TGTGCCAGCAGGACAGGGGGCGTGAGCTCCTACAATGAGCAGTTCTTC.

The chain combines TRBV5-4 with TRBJ1-5, with D maybe TRBD1 (5 bases). CDR1 is SGHNT and CDR2 is YYREEE in the germline V gene (reference sequence). Trimming removed 3 bases from V and 11 bases from J, with 24 bases in between. The CDR3 has 16 amino acids. The CDR3 bases are TGTGCCAGCAGCTCGAAGGTCGGGACTCTTGGGAGAGCCCAGCATTTT. This translates into CASSSKVGTLGRAQHF.

V gene TRBV18 combines with J gene TRBJ1-2; D may be TRBD1 (6 bases). The V and J ends lost 1 base and 0 bases respectively, with 15 bases between them. The CDR3 sequence is 17 residues long. CDR1 is KGHSH and CDR2 is LQKENI in the germline V gene. CDR3 in DNA: TGTGCCAGCTCACCACAGGGACAATACCTTTCTAACTATGGCTACACCTTC. This translates into CASSPQGQYLSNYGYTF.

The rearrangement uses TRBV2 and TRBJ2-3; 7 positions agree with TRBD1. This CDR3 is 17 amino acids long. The V gene's germline CDR1 is SNHLY and CDR2 FYNNEI. V lost 6 bases, J lost 6 bases, and 18 bases stayed unmatched. The CDR3: CASRQATGSLRSDTQYF. CDR3 coding DNA: TGTGCCAGCAGGCAAGCGACAGGGTCCCTAAGGTCGGATACGCAGTATTTT.

V and J are TRBV5-6 and TRBJ1-2, with 10 bases identical to TRBD1. CDR1 and CDR2 from the germline V gene are SGHDT and YYEEEE. The CDR3 covers 15 residues. With 3 bases clipped from V and 3 bases from J, the junction kept 5 bases outside the gene matches. The CDR3, as DNA: TGTGCCAGCAGCTACGGGACAGGGGTTGACTATGGCTACACCTTC. Amino acid sequence: CASSYGTGVDYGYTF.

Regarding this clone: Germline and junction disagree at one end, which may indicate a read error. The chain has TRBV5-5 and TRBJ1-4; 10 nucleotides match TRBD1. Per germline, CDR1 SGHKS and CDR2 YYEKEE (reference sequence). The CDR3 spans 13 residues. The DNA for the CDR3 is TGTGCCAGCAGCTTGGCTGGGACAGGGGCCTACGGCTTT. Protein sequence: CASSLAGTGAYGF. Supplemented by reference TRBV5-5 and TRBJ1-4, the full variable domain reads DAGVTQSPTHLIKTRGQQVTLRCSPISGHKSVSWYQQVLGQGPQFIFQYYEKEERGRGNFPDRFSARQFPNYSSELNVNALLLGDSALYLCASSLAGTGAYGFGSGTQLSVL.

The chain combines TRBV7-2 with TRBJ2-1; 8 nucleotides match TRBD2. Looked up from germline, CDR1 is SGHTA and CDR2 is FQGNSA. The J segment lost 9 bases and the V segment lost 5 bases, leaving 15 bases of the junction unmatched. The CDR3 sequence is 16 residues long. Here the CDR3 DNA reads TGTGCCAGCAGCGACAACCTCGCCACCGGGGGGGGTGAGCAGTTCTTC. Its protein is CASSDNLATGGGEQFF.

The chain links TRBV11-3 to TRBJ2-6; D not certain. The V end was cut by 3 bases, the J end by 0 bases, with 3 bases between. The CDR3 is 14 amino acids. Germline CDR1 reads SGHNT; CDR2 reads YENEEA. CDR3 sequence (DNA): TGTGCCAGCAGCTTCCTCTCTGGGGCCAACGTCCTGACTTTC. Translated: CASSFLSGANVLTF.

This chain connects TRBV5-4 to TRBJ1-4, with 8 bases lining up with TRBD1. Germline-derived CDR1 and CDR2 are SGHNT and YYREEE (reference sequence). J gave up 6 bases and V 4 bases, and 8 bases lay outside the gene matches. CDR3 size: 15 residues. CDR3 sequence (DNA): TGTGCCAGCAGCATTCTTTCAGGGGGCGATGAAAAACTGTTTTTT. It encodes CASSILSGGDEKLFF. The full variable domain, with the rest looked up from reference TRBV5-4 and TRBJ1-4, is ETGVTQSPTHLIKTRGQQVTLRCSSQSGHNTVSWYQQALGQGPQFIFQYYREEENGRGNFPPRFSGLQFPNYSSELNVNALELDDSALYLCASSILSGGDEKLFFGSGTQLSVL.

This chain joins TRBV19 and TRBJ1-2, with D possibly being TRBD1 (6 bases). The germline CDR1 and CDR2 sequences are LNHDA and SQIVND (reference sequence). The CDR3 sequence is 15 residues long. V lost 7 bases and J lost 8, with 23 bases in between. The DNA for the CDR3 is TGTGCCAGTAAACAGGGTCGGGCTTATTTCGACGGCTACACCTTC. This translates into CASKQGRAYFDGYTF.

The J gene is TRBJ1-2, the V gene TRBV28, with unresolved D. The CDR3 totals 14 residues. Germline lookup yields CDR1 MDHEN and CDR2 SYDVKM. V was clipped by 6 bases and J by 5 bases, with 16 bases between them. The CDR3 reads CASSPVVRRYGYTF. CDR3 nucleotides: TGTGCCAGCAGCCCGGTTGTCCGGAGGTATGGCTACACCTTC.

The genes are TRBV7-9 and TRBJ2-7; the D gene is possibly TRBD2 (6 bases). The CDR3 is 14 residues long. V was shortened by 1 base and J by 5 bases, with 12 bases between the two germline ends. Germline values: CDR1 SEHNR, CDR2 FQNEAQ (reference sequence). The CDR3 spells CASSLEWRGDEQYV. For the CDR3, the DNA is TGTGCCAGCAGCTTAGAGTGGAGGGGCGACGAGCAGTACGTC.

The chain recombines TRBV29-1 with TRBJ1-1; 9 bases fit TRBD1. V was pared by 5 bases and J by 6 bases, with 1 base of the junction left unmatched. The CDR3 has 11 residues. Germline lookup yields CDR1 SQVTM and CDR2 ANQGSEA. CDR3 sequence reads: CSVRQGAEAFF. CDR3 bases: TGCAGCGTTAGACAGGGGGCTGAAGCTTTCTTT.

This chain joins TRBV27 and TRBJ2-1; tentative D call: TRBD2 (6 bases). The V end was cut by 5 bases, the J end by 9 bases, with 17 bases between. This CDR3 has 14 residues. Germline V gene data show CDR1 as MNHEY and CDR2 as SMNVEV (reference sequence). CDR3 protein: CASSRSSAGREQFF. Written as DNA, the CDR3 is TGTGCCAGCAGTCGTTCATCGGCGGGACGTGAGCAGTTCTTC.

CDR3 nucleotide sequence: TGTGCCAGCAGTAAACCGGGACAGGGGTACGAGCAGTACTTC. Its translation: CASSKPGQGYEQYF. This chain connects TRBV27 to TRBJ2-7, with 10 bases lining up with TRBD1. This CDR3 region has 14 residues. The germline gives CDR1 MNHEY, CDR2 SMNVEV (reference sequence). V dropped 5 bases and J dropped 4; count of bases not matched to a gene: 5.

V usage is TRBV14 and J usage is TRBJ1-2; 10 bases are shared with TRBD1. CDR3 length equals 12 residues. From germline, CDR1 is SGHDN and CDR2 FVKESK. J lost 13 bases, V lost 4 bases, and 6 bases had no gene match. The CDR3 DNA follows: TGTGCCAGCAGCCCGGACAGGGGGGTCGTCACCTTC. Translating gives CASSPDRGVVTF.

The rearrangement uses TRBV5-4 and TRBJ1-4; maybe TRBD1 (6 bases). V lost 3 bases, J lost 4 bases, and 10 bases lay in between. Germline lookup yields CDR1 SGHNT and CDR2 YYREEE (reference sequence). The CDR3 runs to 14 residues. The DNA of the CDR3 is TGTGCCAGCAGCTCACAGGGCCGTAATGAAAAACTGTTTTTT. This sequence encodes CASSSQGRNEKLFF.